This entry describes one TCR beta chain. The table lists this clone with a count of one. The antigen this receptor binds is unknown. Per-base qualities were not stored, and no clone one base away is much larger. This specimen comes from a study of cytomegalovirus exposure and HLA in healthy donors (dated by TCRdb to the late 2010s). Regarding the study in general: An earlier analysis of approximately 590 of the donors reported 250 to 300 Gb of sequence data and roughly 100 million unique TCR beta sequences from 150 million to 200 million T cells. All discovery cohort repertoires had been generated using a single sequencing platform. Rather than drawing on any new phenotypic data, the later analysis identified candidate immune exposures from TCR beta sequences and the way those sequences occurred across donors. A separate validation cohort of roughly 130 different subjects was used in addition to the roughly 670-subject first cohort. A later genetic analysis took genome-wide SNP genotypes for about 55% of the roughly 700 donors and used that subset as a discovery cohort. In a later analysis, previously published TCR beta repertoires from hundreds of donors were re-analyzed and high-resolution HLA genotyping was added so that TCR occurrence patterns could be studied. Among several hundred genotyped donors of the cohort, an average of roughly 230,000 unique TCR beta nucleotide sequences was sequenced per donor, of which approximately 18% were non-productive. Using immunosequencing, the study profiled T cell repertoires from about 610 subjects and related those repertoires to cytomegalovirus serostatus. Class I and class II HLA loci were covered by the typing at four-digit resolution. The study aimed to test whether cataloging public T cell receptors could reveal signatures of past pathogen exposure. Donor age, sex, ethnicity and CMV serostatus were collected together with the repertoire data. Several DR-DQ haplotypes were handled as single units for association and clustering, since linkage in the cohort was strong. An early release that covered about 600 HLA-typed donors contained about 300 gigabases of sequencing data and around 80 million unique TCR sequences. In an earlier analysis of several hundred of the donors, high-throughput TCR beta sequencing was used to judge whether each TCR beta V gene segment behaved as functional or pseudogenic. Of the roughly 390 genotyped donors, 81% were placed in the genetic ancestry cluster associated with self-reported Caucasian donors. To predict cytomegalovirus infection status, the study combined high-throughput TCR immunosequencing, statistical association of individual TCRs with disease status, and machine learning. Typing coverage varied by locus: roughly 620-630 donors for A, B, C, DRB1 and DQB1; some 520 for DQA1; approximately 610 for DPA1; about 450 for DPB1. Study-wide findings and limitations: Correlated functional status among segregating V segments might reflect linkage disequilibrium, but an unknown experimental factor could not be ruled out. In a later analysis, some 18,000 TCR beta sequences were associated with specific HLA alleles at a false discovery rate of 0.05. According to a later genetic analysis, donors in an Asian-associated ancestry cluster had fewer N-insertions in productive TCRs than the approximately 670-donor mean. The presence/absence analyses assumed that sequencing depth was roughly uniform across donors, and that assumption may not be true. A further reported finding was that TCR beta sequences accurately predicted the HLA-A and HLA-B alleles for most subjects in the first cohort. While some public TCRs were present in many individuals, most TCR sequences turned up only very rarely across donors. Most CMV-associated TCR beta chains appeared to be HLA-restricted in a later analysis, and the HLA associations seemed to be driven largely by CMV exposure. A total of 150 to 200 TCR beta chains were listed by the study as associated with cytomegalovirus. The cohort was sequenced for TCR beta chains only, and without alpha or paired-chain data the features that could be detected were limited. In an earlier analysis of about 550 of the donors, most TCR beta V segments were observed in productive rearrangements about 90% or about 30% of the time, broadly matching IMGT annotations. Cytomegalovirus status was reported to be diagnosed by the classifier with high specificity and sensitivity in both the original and validation cohorts. Three of the identified cytomegalovirus-associated TCR beta chains were confirmed in vitro to be specific for cytomegalovirus antigens. According to a later analysis, parvovirus B19, influenza, CMV and Epstein-Barr virus appeared linked to several top co-occurrence clusters. Some IMGT-functional V segments, including TRBV6-2 and TRBV6-3, could not be distinguished by the 87-base-pair reads and were therefore excluded. Because counts were too low, about 18 rarely observed V segments, including chromosome 9 orphons, were left out of the earlier analysis of about 500 of the donors. A later genetic analysis associated a missense DCLRE1C variant with V-gene and J-gene trimming of TCR beta chains, and an independent cohort replicated the association. The sequencing pipeline was judged likely to have produced a cluster of highly shared sequence variants as a technical artifact. Compared with equally common non-associated chains, HLA-associated TCR beta chains in a later analysis were more clonally expanded and had lower generation probabilities. According to a later analysis, TCR association rates differed among HLA loci, with DRB1 alleles showing the most associated TCRs and HLA-C alleles showing the fewest. When HLA alleles, especially DR and DQ, strongly co-occurred, TCR associations were difficult to assign to individual alleles. It was suggested by the authors that the approach could potentially be generalized to other disease states and immunological phenotypes. Because HLA typing was unavailable for some donors at each locus, only the typed subset was used in association tests. For the cohort, immune exposure information was limited to CMV serostatus.

Trimming takes 6 bases off V and 8 bases off J; junction bases not matched to a gene: 12. The CDR1 and CDR2 encoded by the germline V gene (reference sequence) are MNHNY and SVGAGI. The CDR3 spans 15 residues, from the cysteine through the phenylalanine. Only the CDR3 portion is preserved as DNA: 45 bases, with reading frame beginning at the first base. The library was made by the immunoSEQ multiplex PCR assay. A mixture of 60 forward primers for TCR Vbeta segments and 13 reverse primers for TCR Jbeta segments was used in the multiplex PCR. The CDR3 region of rearranged TCR beta genes was amplified from genomic DNA with a multiplex PCR assay. On the Illumina HiSeq System, the amplified TCR beta libraries were sequenced as 87-base-pair reads. As for how the authors treated the data: Across the 500 to 700 repertoires, a later analysis counted tens of millions of unique TCR beta chains, 9.5 million to 13 million of which were shared by at least two donors. To remove PCR and sequencing errors, raw reads were error-corrected and collapsed into unique sequences using a nearest-neighbor algorithm that merged closely related sequences. Alignment of CDR3 sequences to IMGT reference sequences was used to assign V, D and J gene segments. Each retained sequence needed at least a six-nucleotide match to both a V gene segment and a J gene segment. A rearrangement counted as productive if the CDR3 had no stop codons and remained in frame with V and J, and every other rearrangement counted as non-productive. Following IMGT convention, CDR3 was defined as the stretch from the second conserved V-encoded cysteine up to the conserved J-encoded phenylalanine. Sequences without an unambiguous match to a single V gene segment were excluded from the earlier analysis of several hundred of the donors. An earlier analysis of 450 to 650 of the donors called V segments functional above 56.7% productive rearrangements and segregating when the between-donor standard deviation exceeded 5%. To diagnose cytomegalovirus status from the catalog of TCR beta chain sequences, a statistical classification framework was built. In a later analysis, TCR nucleotide sequences were compared against IMGT/GENE-DB human TR gene sequences so that V and J genes could be assigned. Using the TCRdist pipeline, a later analysis assigned CDR3 sequences along with most-parsimonious VDJ recombination scenarios. In a later analysis, each TCR beta chain was defined by its CDR3 amino acid sequence together with its V-gene family, and reads without a unique V-gene family were excluded. To address suspected cross-contamination and a sequencing artifact, a later analysis removed over 500 highly shared, low-generation-probability nucleotide sequences. In a later analysis, a clonal expansion index for each public chain was calculated from normalized within-repertoire ranks of inferred template counts. Generation probabilities in a later analysis came from a VDJ recombination model fitted to out-of-frame rearrangements, and those results were checked against IGoR. In a later analysis, hypergeometric tests were used to score TCR-TCR, TCR-HLA and TCR-CMV co-occurrence, with a repertoire-size bias correction applied to TCR pairs. To estimate false discovery rates, a later analysis permuted the HLA or CMV assignments 20 times. In a later analysis, co-occurring TCRs were grouped using DBSCAN, with TCRdist sequence similarity added in when clustering inside HLA-allele-positive subsets. Repertoires with fewer than 30,000 or more than 120,000 public chains, plus five repertoires with anomalous nucleotide sharing, were excluded from co-occurrence clustering. Not all clones reach the TCRdb copy of this immuneACCESS table, which keeps in-frame sequences only. Checked studies attribute under half of the gap to unresolved V genes and leave the rest unexplained. For V, J and clone size, that table is used; D and trimming come from the DNA. The sample table lists 210,000 or so clones, about 89% of them with a count of one. The ten largest clones take up around 1% of the sample.

The cohort comprised 550 to 700 healthy bone marrow donors. At the time of sampling, every cohort member was nominally healthy, though immune exposures that went unrecorded were likely present. The donor tested CMV seronegative, placing the donor among the roughly 340 seronegative members of the cohort. Every donor gave a peripheral blood sample, and the peripheral blood mononuclear cells from that sample were used for TCR beta sequencing. The Qiagen DNeasy Blood Extraction Kit was used to extract genomic DNA from the blood cell samples. The sequenced sample consisted of PBMCs. This clonotype was obtained from a woman aged 18 to 35 in good health and CMV-seronegative. The chain was built from TRBV6-6 and TRBJ2-1; TRBD2 aligns with 8 central bases. The CDR3 in this case is CASSAGAGELHEQFF. At the DNA level, the sequence is TGTGCCAGCAGCGCCGGAGCGGGAGAGCTCCATGAGCAGTTCTTC.